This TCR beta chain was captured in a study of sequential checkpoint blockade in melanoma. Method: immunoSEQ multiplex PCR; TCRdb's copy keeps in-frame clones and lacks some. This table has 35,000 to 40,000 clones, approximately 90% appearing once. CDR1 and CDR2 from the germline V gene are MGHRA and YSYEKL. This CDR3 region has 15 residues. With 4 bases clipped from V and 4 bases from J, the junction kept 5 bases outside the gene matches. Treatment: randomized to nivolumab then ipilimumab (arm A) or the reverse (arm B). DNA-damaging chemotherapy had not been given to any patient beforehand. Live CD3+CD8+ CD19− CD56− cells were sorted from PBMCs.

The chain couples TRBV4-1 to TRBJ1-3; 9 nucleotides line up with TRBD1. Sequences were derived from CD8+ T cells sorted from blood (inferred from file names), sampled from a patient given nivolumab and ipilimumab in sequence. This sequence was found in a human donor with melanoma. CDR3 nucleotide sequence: TGCGCCAGCAGCCGAACAGGGGGCTCCGGAAACACCATATATTTT. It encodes CASSRTGGSGNTIYF.